Below, one T cell receptor beta chain is given with its context. Its antigen is not known. The assay was immunoSEQ multiplex PCR, and TCRdb's table has in-frame clones only and misses some. Of some 120,000 clones in the sample, about nine tenths were seen once. All patients were mismatch repair deficient, assessed by either PCR or immunohistochemistry. TCR sequencing covered a few patients who responded to pembrolizumab. Germline lookup yields CDR1 MGHRA and CDR2 YSYEKL. This CDR3 is 14 amino acids long. With 4 bases clipped from V and 4 bases from J, the junction kept 5 bases outside the gene matches. This sample was taken from a study of PD-1 blockade in mismatch repair-deficient tumors. Study-wide background: All were previously treated, progressing patients with approximately 11 mismatch repair-deficient cancer types. Study results and caveats: After pembrolizumab, tumor-resident clones rose rapidly, then generally contracted before radiologic responses.

This clonotype was sampled from an adult with mismatch repair-deficient cancer. The sequenced sample was peripheral blood, obtained approximately 71 weeks after starting pembrolizumab. V gene TRBV4-1 combines with J gene TRBJ2-5, with 8 nucleotides matching TRBD1. The chain's CDR3 is CASSPNTGGETQYF. The CDR3, as DNA: TGCGCCAGCAGCCCAAACACAGGGGGAGAGACCCAGTACTTC.